This T cell receptor beta chain was identified in a study of Ad26.COV2.S vaccination and SARS-CoV-2 variants. About the research overall: Donor was one of the participants in the Ad26.COV2.S arm of the COV1001 trial. Ad26.COV2.S, an intramuscular injection, was given once or twice 56 days apart. Study-wide results and limits: Using TCR breadth and depth analyses may have led to underestimated total T cell responses.

Germline V gene lookup returns CDR1 SGHTA and CDR2 FQGNSA. The CDR3 has 16 amino acids. V was pared by 5 bases and J by 12 bases, with 17 bases of the junction left unmatched. Treatment here: around 19 received Ad26.COV2.S at low or high dose, single or two shots; about 5 received placebo; per-sample allocation not given. Sampling was done on day 63 after the first vaccine or placebo injection. Assay: immunoSEQ multiplex PCR; the TCRdb copy retains only in-frame clones and omits some. The sample includes more than 300,000 clones, about 87% seen only once; the top ten take roughly 6%. Of note for this clone: The antigen is undetermined.

V is TRBV7-2 and J is TRBJ2-1; 9 bases map to TRBD2. This clonotype was obtained from a person between 18 and 60 years old who received the Ad26.COV2.S COVID-19 vaccine or a placebo. Material: peripheral blood, obtained in a trial of Ad26.COV2.S vaccine versus placebo. In nucleotides, the CDR3 is TGTGCCAGCAGCCACGGGGGGGTAGCGGGAGCCGTCGGGCAGTTCTTC. Its translation: CASSHGGVAGAVGQFF.